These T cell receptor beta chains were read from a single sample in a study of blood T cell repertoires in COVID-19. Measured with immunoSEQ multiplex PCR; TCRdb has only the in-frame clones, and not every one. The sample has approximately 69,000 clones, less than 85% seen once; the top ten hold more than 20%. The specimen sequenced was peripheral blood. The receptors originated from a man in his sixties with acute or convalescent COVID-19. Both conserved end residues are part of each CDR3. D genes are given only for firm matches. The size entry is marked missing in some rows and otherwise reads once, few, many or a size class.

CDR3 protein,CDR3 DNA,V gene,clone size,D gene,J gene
CASSRGGSTDTQYF,TGTGCCAGCAGCCGGGGGGGGAGCACAGATACGCAGTATTTT,TRBV11-3,once,TRBD2,TRBJ2-3
CASSLHPVGGSQPQHF,TGTGCCAGCAGCCTACATCCGGTAGGGGGATCTCAGCCCCAGCATTTT,TRBV6-6,NA,NA,TRBJ1-5
CASSLETSGRGTGELFF,TGCGCCAGCAGCTTGGAGACTAGCGGGAGGGGCACCGGGGAGCTGTTTTTT,TRBV5-1,NA,TRBD2,TRBJ2-2
CATSGSRTGDEKLFF,TGTGCCACCAGTGGATCCAGGACAGGAGACGAAAAACTGTTTTTT,TRBV24-1,once,TRBD1,TRBJ1-4
CASSFTGFNQPQHF,TGTGCCAGCAGCTTTACAGGTTTCAATCAGCCCCAGCATTTT,TRBV27,NA,NA,TRBJ1-5
CASRPETGLNYGYTF,TGTGCCAGCAGACCCGAGACAGGGCTCAACTATGGCTACACCTTC,TRBV28,NA,TRBD1,TRBJ1-2
CASSRTGETNEQFF,TGTGCCAGCAGCAGGACGGGAGAGACGAATGAGCAGTTCTTC,TRBV5-4,NA,NA,TRBJ2-1
CATSDSAGSGNTIYF,TGTGCCACCAGTGATTCAGCAGGGTCGGGAAACACCATATATTTT,TRBV24-1,NA,NA,TRBJ1-3
CASTWGLNTEAFF,TGTGCCAGCACCTGGGGCTTAAACACTGAAGCTTTCTTT,TRBV3-1/TRBV3-2,NA,NA,TRBJ1-1
CASSQGAGYNEQFF,TGTGCCAGTAGCCAGGGGGCGGGCTACAATGAGCAGTTCTTC,TRBV19,NA,TRBD1,TRBJ2-1
CASSTRDTNYGYTF,TGTGCCAGCTCAACCCGGGACACTAACTATGGCTACACCTTC,TRBV6-5,NA,NA,TRBJ1-2
CASSPVGQELKETQYF,TGTGCCAGCAGCCCCGTGGGACAGGAGTTAAAAGAGACCCAGTACTTC,TRBV11-2,NA,TRBD1,TRBJ2-5
CASRRQGGGEKLFF,TGTGCCAGCAGGAGACAGGGGGGAGGTGAAAAACTGTTTTTT,TRBV6-5,once,TRBD1,TRBJ1-4
CASKRGQGSPLHF,TGTGCCAGCAAAAGGGGGCAGGGCTCACCCCTCCACTTT,TRBV6-5,NA,TRBD1,TRBJ1-6
CASSWDRGDNEQFF,TGCGCCAGCAGCTGGGACAGGGGCGACAATGAGCAGTTCTTC,TRBV5-1,NA,TRBD1,TRBJ2-1
CASRTTSTDTQYF,TGTGCCAGCCGCACGACTAGCACAGATACGCAGTATTTT,TRBV6-5,few,NA,TRBJ2-3
CASSSGETQYF,TGTGCCAGCAGTTCCGGGGAGACCCAGTACTTC,TRBV9,few,NA,TRBJ2-5
CASSPGTSGTSTDTQYF,TGTGCCAGCAGTCCCGGGACTAGCGGCACTAGCACAGATACGCAGTATTTT,TRBV2,many,TRBD2,TRBJ2-3
CASSSQLAGGQETQYF,TGTGCCAGCAGCTCTCAACTAGCGGGGGGGCAGGAGACCCAGTACTTC,TRBV11-2,once,TRBD2,TRBJ2-5
CASSLVFDREAFF,TGCGCCAGCAGCTTGGTGTTTGACAGAGAAGCTTTCTTT,TRBV5-1,NA,NA,TRBJ1-1
CASSQALVAPPDTQYF,TGCGCCAGCAGCCAAGCCCTAGTAGCCCCGCCGGATACGCAGTATTTT,TRBV4-1,medium-sized,NA,TRBJ2-3
CASSLNIGNNSPLHF,TGTGCCAGCAGCCTTAATATCGGTAATAATTCACCCCTCCACTTT,TRBV6-5,NA,NA,TRBJ1-6
CASSHRSGDGYTF,TGTGCCAGCAGCCATAGGAGCGGGGACGGCTACACCTTC,TRBV7-9,few,NA,TRBJ1-2
CASSLNQLEETYEQYF,TGCGCCAGCAGCTTGAACCAGCTGGAGGAAACCTACGAGCAGTACTTC,TRBV5-1,NA,NA,TRBJ2-7
CASSETSGITGELFF,TGTGCCAGCAGCGAGACAAGCGGGATCACCGGGGAGCTGTTTTTT,TRBV9,NA,TRBD2,TRBJ2-2
CASSGGLAESYKNIQYF,TGTGCCAGCAGTGGGGGGCTAGCGGAGTCTTACAAAAACATTCAGTACTTC,TRBV6-1,NA,NA,TRBJ2-4
CASRIGGSTGAFF,TGTGCCAGCAGGATTGGTGGTTCCACCGGGGCTTTCTTT,TRBV12-3/TRBV12-4,NA,NA,TRBJ1-1
CATSDSREDGGYEQYF,TGTGCCACCAGTGATTCCCGCGAGGACGGAGGCTACGAGCAGTACTTC,TRBV24-1,NA,NA,TRBJ2-7
CASSQDRVNYGYTF,TGCGCCAGCAGCCAAGATAGAGTTAACTATGGCTACACCTTC,TRBV4-1,few,NA,TRBJ1-2
CASSYSIVQGFGTDTQYF,TGTGCCAGCAGCTACTCTATAGTCCAGGGGTTTGGGACAGATACGCAGTATTTT,TRBV7-2,NA,NA,TRBJ2-3
CAISESGGGGDQPQHF,TGTGCCATCAGTGAGTCCGGAGGGGGCGGTGATCAGCCCCAGCATTTT,TRBV10-3,NA,TRBD1,TRBJ1-5
CASSMKGDSNQPQHF,TGTGCCAGTAGTATGAAAGGGGATAGCAATCAGCCCCAGCATTTT,TRBV19,NA,NA,TRBJ1-5
CASSKGTASYQYGYTF,TGTGCCAGTAGTAAGGGGACAGCTTCTTACCAATATGGCTACACCTTC,TRBV19,NA,TRBD1,TRBJ1-2
CASTPGGGESNQPQHF,TGTGCCAGCACCCCGGGGGGAGGGGAAAGCAATCAGCCCCAGCATTTT,TRBV28,few,NA,TRBJ1-5
CASSPWTSGEELFF,TGTGCCAGCAGCCCATGGACTAGCGGGGAGGAGTTGTTTTTT,TRBV5-6,NA,TRBD2,TRBJ2-2
CASSEGAGHEQFF,TGTGCCAGCAGCGAAGGGGCAGGGCACGAGCAGTTCTTC,TRBV9,NA,NA,TRBJ2-1
CASSYSGSLNYGYTF,TGTGCCAGCAGTTACTCGGGCAGTCTTAACTATGGCTACACCTTC,TRBV6-5,NA,NA,TRBJ1-2
CASSLPPGGEKLFF,TGTGCCAGCAGCTTACCCCCTGGAGGTGAAAAACTGTTTTTT,TRBV7-8,NA,NA,TRBJ1-4
CASSLGSDSSFF,TGTGCCAGCAGCTTAGGAAGCGACAGTTCTTTCTTT,TRBV7-9,NA,NA,TRBJ1-1
CASSAGTGGYEQYF,TGTGCCAGTAGTGCCGGGACAGGGGGTTACGAGCAGTACTTC,TRBV19,few,TRBD1,TRBJ2-7
CATSDLRQRPGELFF,TGTGCCACCAGTGATTTGCGGCAGAGGCCCGGGGAGCTGTTTTTT,TRBV24-1,NA,NA,TRBJ2-2
CASSERHGQNTEAFF,TGTGCCAGCAGTGAACGCCACGGACAGAACACTGAAGCTTTCTTT,TRBV6-1,NA,NA,TRBJ1-1
CASSKRAGASFRKYNEQFF,TGTGCCAGCAGCAAAAGGGCGGGGGCGAGCTTCAGGAAATACAATGAGCAGTTCTTC,TRBV21-1,NA,NA,TRBJ2-1
CASSVSSGSTHEQYF,TGTGCCAGCAGCGTCTCTTCGGGAAGTACCCACGAGCAGTACTTC,TRBV9,NA,NA,TRBJ2-7